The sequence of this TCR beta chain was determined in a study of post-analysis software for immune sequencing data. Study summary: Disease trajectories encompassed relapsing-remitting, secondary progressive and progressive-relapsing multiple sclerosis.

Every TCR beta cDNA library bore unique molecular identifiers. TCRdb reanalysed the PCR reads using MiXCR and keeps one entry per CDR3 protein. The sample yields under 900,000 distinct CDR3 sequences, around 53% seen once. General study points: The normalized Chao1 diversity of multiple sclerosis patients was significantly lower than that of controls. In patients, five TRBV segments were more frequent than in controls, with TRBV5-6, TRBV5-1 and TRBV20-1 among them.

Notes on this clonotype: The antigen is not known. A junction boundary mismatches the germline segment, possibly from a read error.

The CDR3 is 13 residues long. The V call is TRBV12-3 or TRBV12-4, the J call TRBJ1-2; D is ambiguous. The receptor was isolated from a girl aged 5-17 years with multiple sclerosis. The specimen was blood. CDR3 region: CACSLVGNYGYTF. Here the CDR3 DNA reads TGTGCCTGCAGTTTAGTCGGGAACTATGGCTACACCTTC.